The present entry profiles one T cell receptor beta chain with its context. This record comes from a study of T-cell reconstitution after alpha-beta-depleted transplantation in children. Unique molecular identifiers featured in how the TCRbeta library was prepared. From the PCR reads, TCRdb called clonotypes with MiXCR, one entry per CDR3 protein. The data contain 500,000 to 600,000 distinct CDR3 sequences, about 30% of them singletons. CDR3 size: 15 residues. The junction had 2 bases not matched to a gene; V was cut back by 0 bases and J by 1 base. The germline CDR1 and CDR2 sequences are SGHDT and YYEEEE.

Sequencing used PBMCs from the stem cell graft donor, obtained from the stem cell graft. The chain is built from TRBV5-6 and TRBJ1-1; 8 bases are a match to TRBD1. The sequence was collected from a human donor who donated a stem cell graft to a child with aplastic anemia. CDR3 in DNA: TGTGCCAGCAGCTTGGTGGACAGGGCGAACACTGAAGCTTTCTTT. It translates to CASSLVDRANTEAFF.